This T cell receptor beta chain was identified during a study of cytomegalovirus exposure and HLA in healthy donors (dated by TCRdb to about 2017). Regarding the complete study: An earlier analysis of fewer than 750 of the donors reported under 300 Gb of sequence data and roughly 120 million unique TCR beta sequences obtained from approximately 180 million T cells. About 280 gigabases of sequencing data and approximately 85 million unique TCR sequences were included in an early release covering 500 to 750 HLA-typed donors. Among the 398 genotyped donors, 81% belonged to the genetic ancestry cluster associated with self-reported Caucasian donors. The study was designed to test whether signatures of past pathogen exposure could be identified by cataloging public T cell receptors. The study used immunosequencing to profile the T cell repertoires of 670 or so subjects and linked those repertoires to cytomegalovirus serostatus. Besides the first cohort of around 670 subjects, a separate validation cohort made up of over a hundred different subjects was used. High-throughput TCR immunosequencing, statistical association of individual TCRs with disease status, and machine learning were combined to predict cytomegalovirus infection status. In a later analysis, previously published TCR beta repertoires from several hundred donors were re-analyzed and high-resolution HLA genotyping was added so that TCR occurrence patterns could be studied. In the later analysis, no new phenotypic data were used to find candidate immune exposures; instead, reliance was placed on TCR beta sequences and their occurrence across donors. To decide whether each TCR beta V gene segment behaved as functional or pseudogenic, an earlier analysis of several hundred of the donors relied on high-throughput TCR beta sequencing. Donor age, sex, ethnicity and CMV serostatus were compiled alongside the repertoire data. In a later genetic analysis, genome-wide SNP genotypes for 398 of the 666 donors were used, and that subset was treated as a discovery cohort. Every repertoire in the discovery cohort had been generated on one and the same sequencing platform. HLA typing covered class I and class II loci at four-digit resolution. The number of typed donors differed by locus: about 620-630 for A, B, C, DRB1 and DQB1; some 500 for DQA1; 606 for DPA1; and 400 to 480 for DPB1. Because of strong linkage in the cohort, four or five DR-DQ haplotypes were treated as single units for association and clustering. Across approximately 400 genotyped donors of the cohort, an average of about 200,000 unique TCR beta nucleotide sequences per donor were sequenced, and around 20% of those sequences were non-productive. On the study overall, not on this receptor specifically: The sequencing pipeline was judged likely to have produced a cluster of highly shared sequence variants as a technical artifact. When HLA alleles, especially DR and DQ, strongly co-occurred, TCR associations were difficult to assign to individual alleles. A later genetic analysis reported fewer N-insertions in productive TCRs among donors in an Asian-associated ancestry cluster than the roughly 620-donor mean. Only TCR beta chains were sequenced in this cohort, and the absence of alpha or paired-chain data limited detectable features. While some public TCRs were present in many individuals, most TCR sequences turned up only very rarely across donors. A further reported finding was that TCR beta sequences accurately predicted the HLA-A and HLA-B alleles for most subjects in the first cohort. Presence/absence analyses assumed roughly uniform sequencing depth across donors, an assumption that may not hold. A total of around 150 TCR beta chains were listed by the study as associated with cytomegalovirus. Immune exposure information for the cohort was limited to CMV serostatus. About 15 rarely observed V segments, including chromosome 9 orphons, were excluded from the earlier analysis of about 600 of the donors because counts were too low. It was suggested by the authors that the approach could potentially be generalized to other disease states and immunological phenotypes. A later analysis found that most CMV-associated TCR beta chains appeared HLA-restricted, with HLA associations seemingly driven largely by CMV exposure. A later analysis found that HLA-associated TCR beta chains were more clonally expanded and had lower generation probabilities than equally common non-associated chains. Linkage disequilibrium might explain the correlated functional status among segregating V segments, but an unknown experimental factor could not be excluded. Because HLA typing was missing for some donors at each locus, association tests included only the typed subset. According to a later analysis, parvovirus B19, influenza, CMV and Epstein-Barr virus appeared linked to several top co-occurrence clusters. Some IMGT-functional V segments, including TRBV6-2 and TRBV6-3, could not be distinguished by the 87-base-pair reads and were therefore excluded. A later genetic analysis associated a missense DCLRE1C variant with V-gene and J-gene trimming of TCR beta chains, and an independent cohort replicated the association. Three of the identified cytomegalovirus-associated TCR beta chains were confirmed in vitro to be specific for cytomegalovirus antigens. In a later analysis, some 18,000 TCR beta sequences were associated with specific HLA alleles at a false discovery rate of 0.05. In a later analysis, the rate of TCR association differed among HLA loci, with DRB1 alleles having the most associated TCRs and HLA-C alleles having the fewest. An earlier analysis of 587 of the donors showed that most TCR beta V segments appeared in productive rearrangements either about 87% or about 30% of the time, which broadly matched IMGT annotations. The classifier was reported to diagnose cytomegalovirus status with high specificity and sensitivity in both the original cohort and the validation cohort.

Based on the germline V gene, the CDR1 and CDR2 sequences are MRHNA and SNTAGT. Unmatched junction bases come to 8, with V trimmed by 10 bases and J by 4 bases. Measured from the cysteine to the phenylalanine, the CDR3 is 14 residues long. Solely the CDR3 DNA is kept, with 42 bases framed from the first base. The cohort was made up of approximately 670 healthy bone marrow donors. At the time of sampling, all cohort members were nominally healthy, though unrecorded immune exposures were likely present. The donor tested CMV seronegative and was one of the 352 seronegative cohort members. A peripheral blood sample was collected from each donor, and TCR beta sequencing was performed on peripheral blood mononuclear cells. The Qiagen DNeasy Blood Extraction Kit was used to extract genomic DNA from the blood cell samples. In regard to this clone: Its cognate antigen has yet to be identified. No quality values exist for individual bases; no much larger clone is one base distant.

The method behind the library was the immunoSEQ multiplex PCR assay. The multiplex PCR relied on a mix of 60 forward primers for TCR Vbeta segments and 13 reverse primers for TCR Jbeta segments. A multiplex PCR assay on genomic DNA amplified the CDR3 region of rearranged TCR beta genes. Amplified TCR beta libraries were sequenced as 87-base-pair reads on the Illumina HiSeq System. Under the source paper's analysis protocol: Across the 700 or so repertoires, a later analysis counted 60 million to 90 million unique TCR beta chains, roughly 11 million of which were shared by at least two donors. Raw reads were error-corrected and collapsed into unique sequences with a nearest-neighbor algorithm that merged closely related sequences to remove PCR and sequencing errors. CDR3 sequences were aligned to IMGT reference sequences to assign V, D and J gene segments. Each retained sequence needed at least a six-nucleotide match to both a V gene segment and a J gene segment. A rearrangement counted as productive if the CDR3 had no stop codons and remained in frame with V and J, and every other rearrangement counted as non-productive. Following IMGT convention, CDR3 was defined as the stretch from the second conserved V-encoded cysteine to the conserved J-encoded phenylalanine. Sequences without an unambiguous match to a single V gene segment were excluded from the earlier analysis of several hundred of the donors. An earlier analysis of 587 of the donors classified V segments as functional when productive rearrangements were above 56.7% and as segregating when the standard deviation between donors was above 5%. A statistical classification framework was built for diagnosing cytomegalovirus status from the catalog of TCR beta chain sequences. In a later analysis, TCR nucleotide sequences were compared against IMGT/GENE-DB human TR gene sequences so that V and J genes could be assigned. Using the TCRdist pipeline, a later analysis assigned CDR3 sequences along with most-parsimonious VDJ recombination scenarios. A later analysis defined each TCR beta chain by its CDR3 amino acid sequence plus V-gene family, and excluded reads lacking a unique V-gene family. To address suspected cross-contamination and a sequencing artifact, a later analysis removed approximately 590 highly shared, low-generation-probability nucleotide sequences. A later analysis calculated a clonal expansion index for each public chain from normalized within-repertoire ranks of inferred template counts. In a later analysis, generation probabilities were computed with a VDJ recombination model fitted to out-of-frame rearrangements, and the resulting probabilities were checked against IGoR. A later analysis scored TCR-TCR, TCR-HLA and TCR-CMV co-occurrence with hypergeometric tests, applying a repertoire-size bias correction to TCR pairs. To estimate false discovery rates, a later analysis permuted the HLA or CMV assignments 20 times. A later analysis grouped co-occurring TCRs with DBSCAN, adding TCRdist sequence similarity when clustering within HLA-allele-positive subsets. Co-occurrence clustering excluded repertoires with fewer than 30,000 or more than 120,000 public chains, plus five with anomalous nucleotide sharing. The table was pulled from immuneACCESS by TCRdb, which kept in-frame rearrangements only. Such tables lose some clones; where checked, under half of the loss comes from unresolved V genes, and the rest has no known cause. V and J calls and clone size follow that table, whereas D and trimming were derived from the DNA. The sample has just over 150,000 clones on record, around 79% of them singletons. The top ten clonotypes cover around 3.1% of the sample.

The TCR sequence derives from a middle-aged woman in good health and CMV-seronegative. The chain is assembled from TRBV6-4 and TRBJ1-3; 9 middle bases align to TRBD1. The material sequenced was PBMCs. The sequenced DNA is TGTGCCACCCGACAGGGGGAAGGGGGAAACACCATATATTTT. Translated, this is CATRQGEGGNTIYF.